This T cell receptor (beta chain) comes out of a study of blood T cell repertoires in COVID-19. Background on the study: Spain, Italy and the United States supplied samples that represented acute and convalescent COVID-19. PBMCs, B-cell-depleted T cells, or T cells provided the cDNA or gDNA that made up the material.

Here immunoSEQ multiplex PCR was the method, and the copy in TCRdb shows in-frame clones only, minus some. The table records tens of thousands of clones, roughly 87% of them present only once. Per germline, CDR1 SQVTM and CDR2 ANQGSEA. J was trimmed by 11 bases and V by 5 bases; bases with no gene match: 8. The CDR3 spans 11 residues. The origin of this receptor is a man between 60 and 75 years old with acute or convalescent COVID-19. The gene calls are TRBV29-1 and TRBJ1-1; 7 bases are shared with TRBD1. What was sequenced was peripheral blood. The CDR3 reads CSVSPGQKAFF. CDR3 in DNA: TGCAGCGTTTCCCCGGGACAGAAGGCTTTCTTT.